Given below is one TCR beta chain in context. This specimen includes other DNA sequences encoding the same CDR3. This CDR3 spans 12 amino acids. Per germline, CDR1 SGHTA and CDR2 FQGNSA. V lost 3 bases, J lost 0 bases, and 3 bases lay in between. Only in-frame clones appear in the TCRdb table, and some are missing; sequencing was by immunoSEQ multiplex PCR. The sample records around 190,000 clones, approximately 94% being singletons. The data derive from a study of control samples from healthy donors and cancer patients. This TCR came from a man younger than 40 in good health. Sequencing was done on a sample of blood. The J gene is TRBJ2-7, the V gene TRBV7-2; D is unresolved. CDR3 in amino acids: CASSFNSYEQYF. The DNA of the CDR3 is TGTGCCAGCAGCTTTAACTCCTACGAGCAGTACTTC.